This TCR beta chain comes out of a study of T cell repertoires in cytomegalovirus infection. As for the study in general: CMV infection and matching HLA type were both indicated by public TCR beta signatures. Study results and caveats: Frequencies of public TCR beta families were cumulated, and this identified carriers of CMV plus the relevant HLA. Ex vivo responses were dominated by HLA-C-restricted CMV-specific TCR beta clonotypes.

This clonotype has more than one count but fewer than ten. Its specificity is not known. TCRdb ran MiXCR on the reads and lists one entry per CDR3 protein. The sample carries 300,000 to 400,000 distinct CDR3 sequences, more than 8% recorded once. The receptor was derived from a human donor in good health (CMV status not recorded). Some clones in this sample may be carry-over from other donors' samples. The specimen was PBMCs.

CDR3 protein: CASSSVLRTSGGIYEQFF. CDR3 coding DNA: TGTGCCAGCAGTTCCGTTCTTAGGACTAGCGGGGGTATTTATGAGCAGTTCTTC. V is TRBV27 and J is TRBJ2-1; 13 bases fit TRBD2. Germline V CDR1 and CDR2: MNHEY, SMNVEV (reference sequence). Trimming cost V 4 bases and J 8 bases; bases outside gene matches: 14. The CDR3 contains 18 residues.